This TCR beta chain was retrieved from a study of technical replicates of blood from a handful of donors (dated by TCRdb to between 2016 and 2019). With respect to this clone: No antigen is known for it. Per-base quality was not reported, and no clone a single base away is much larger than it.

From its cysteine to its phenylalanine, the CDR3 spans 13 amino acids. Only the CDR3 part of the read is kept: 39 bases, read in frame from the first base. The V end loses 3 bases and the J end loses 6 bases, and a stretch of 8 bases separates them. Reading the germline V gene gives CDR1 MNHEY and CDR2 SVGAGI. Library method: the immunoSEQ multiplex PCR assay. This immuneACCESS table, as held by TCRdb, lists in-frame sequences with V and J called but not all clones. Of the missing ones, under half trace to an unresolved V gene in checked studies; the others have no known cause. The sample table holds tens of thousands of clones, of which 98% were seen once. The biggest ten clones account for approximately 0.14% of the sample.

The chain is encoded by TRBV6-5 joined to TRBJ2-2, with a weak D call of TRBD2 (6 bases match). The TCR originated in a human donor in good health. The sample was T cells isolated from PBMCs. The DNA sequence is TGTGCCAGCAGTTATCGACTAGCCGGGGAGCTGTTTTTT. Translated, it reads CASSYRLAGELFF.